What follows are 3 T cell receptor beta chains derived from one specimen sequenced in a study of a mutant IDH1 vaccine in newly diagnosed glioma (dated by TCRdb to 2020 to 2023). Their antigens are not known. Receptors were amplified or captured by the immunoSEQ multiplex PCR assay. This immuneACCESS table, as held by TCRdb, lists in-frame sequences with V and J called but not all clones. Of the missing ones, under half trace to an unresolved V gene in checked studies; the others have no known cause. Within this sample are about 67,000 clones, with 75% to 90% of them counted one time only. The ten most abundant clones make up 10% to 15% of the sample. In light of the paper, this sample's time point label describes: week 23, last vaccination. Every vaccine dose consisted of 300 ug of a 20-mer mutant IDH1 peptide in Montanide, administered subcutaneously together with topical imiquimod. The source was PBMCs, collected from a glioma patient whose treatment included an IDH1 peptide vaccine. These receptors all stem from a man between 18 and 35 years old with glioma.

The J gene is TRBJ2-3, the V gene TRBV6-6; possibly TRBD1 or TRBD2 for D (5 bases each). Germline V lookup: CDR1 MNHNY, CDR2 SVGAGI (reference sequence). This CDR3 comprises 16 residues. The V end lost 9 bases, the J end lost 3 bases, and 22 bases lay between the germline ends. For the CDR3, the DNA is TGTGCCAGTAAAGGGGACGTCAGGGATCGGACAGATACGCAGTATTTT. Translated, it gives CASKGDVRDRTDTQYF.

The V and J genes are TRBV11-3 and TRBJ2-3; D is unclear. This CDR3 comprises 12 residues. V was shortened by 2 bases and J by 8 bases, with 8 bases between the two germline ends. Germline V lookup: CDR1 SGHNT, CDR2 YENEEA. The CDR3 sequence: CASSLQYGTQYF. DNA for the CDR3: TGTGCCAGCAGCTTACAGTACGGTACGCAGTATTTT.

V gene TRBV5-1 combines with J gene TRBJ2-1, with 12 bases identical to TRBD2. Germline V lookup: CDR1 SGHRS, CDR2 YFSETQ. With V trimmed by 3 bases and J by 7 bases, 11 bases remained unmatched. CDR3 length: 17 residues. In DNA, the CDR3 is TGCGCCAGCAGCTGGGGGCCTAGCGGGAGGGCCCGGAATGAGCAGTTCTTC. It is translated as CASSWGPSGRARNEQFF.